The 19 T cell receptor beta chains reported below all come from one sample, sequenced in a study of blood T cell repertoires in COVID-19. The protocol was immunoSEQ multiplex PCR, while the TCRdb copy is restricted to in-frame clones and leaves out a portion. The sample lists roughly 150,000 clones; around 81% were seen once. Sequences were obtained from peripheral blood. These TCRs come from a woman aged 45 to 65 with acute or convalescent COVID-19.

This sequence joins TRBV5-6 and TRBJ2-3; weak D call: TRBD2 (6 bases). V was clipped by 4 bases and J by 0 bases, with 12 bases between them. The CDR3 sequence is 15 residues long. Looked up from germline, CDR1 is SGHDT and CDR2 is YYEEEE. CDR3 loop: CASSGTRGSTDTQYF. CDR3 nucleotides: TGTGCCAGCAGCGGGACTCGGGGGAGCACAGATACGCAGTATTTT. The full variable domain, in which reference TRBV5-6 and TRBJ2-3 provide the parts outside the CDR3, is DAGVTQSPTHLIKTRGQQVTLRCSPKSGHDTVSWYQQALGQGPQFIFQYYEEEERQRGNFPDRFSGHQFPNYSSELNVNALLLGDSALYLCASSGTRGSTDTQYFGPGTRLTVL.

The chain recombines TRBV27 with TRBJ2-1, with a possible D match to TRBD2 (5 bases). The V and J ends lost 2 bases and 4 bases respectively, with 9 bases between them. Per germline, CDR1 MNHEY and CDR2 SMNVEV (reference sequence). This CDR3 spans 14 amino acids. In nucleotides, the CDR3 is TGTGCCAGCAGTTTAGGGAGCATTTACAATGAGCAGTTCTTC. This encodes CASSLGSIYNEQFF.

This chain joins TRBV5-1 and TRBJ1-1, with 10 nucleotides matching TRBD1. Trimming at V came to 6 bases and at J to 8 bases, leaving 16 bases not matched to a gene. This CDR3 is built from 16 residues. Germline loops: CDR1 SGHRS, CDR2 YFSETQ. In nucleotides, the CDR3 is TGCGCCAGCAAAGATGACAGGGGGCAAACTCTGAACGAAGCTTTCTTT. Its translation: CASKDDRGQTLNEAFF.

This chain connects TRBV29-1 to TRBJ2-2, with D possibly being TRBD1 (6 bases). From germline, CDR1 is SQVTM and CDR2 ANQGSEA. V was pared by 6 bases and J by 3 bases, with 14 bases between. The CDR3 sequence is 14 residues long. The CDR3 is CSVNIRTDTGELFF. The CDR3 region has the DNA TGCAGCGTGAACATTAGGACAGACACCGGGGAGCTGTTTTTT.

The chain is built from TRBV12-3 or TRBV12-4 and TRBJ1-1; D might be TRBD1 (6 bases). The germline V and J ends were trimmed by 7 bases and 4 bases, with 10 bases remaining between them. CDR3 length equals 12 residues. The CDR3, as DNA: TGTGCCAGCACCTACAGGGCCACTGAAGCTTTCTTT. Protein product: CASTYRATEAFF.

The CDR3 nucleotides are TGTGCCAGCAGCGTAGGGGCAGGGACTAATGAAAAACTGTTTTTT. Its protein is CASSVGAGTNEKLFF. V usage is TRBV9 and J usage is TRBJ1-4; TRBD1 might be the D (5 bases). V was trimmed by 0 bases and J by 2 bases, leaving 8 bases between them. CDR1 is SGDLS and CDR2 is YYNGEE in the germline V gene. The CDR3 sequence is 15 residues long.

V is TRBV7-2 and J is TRBJ2-5, with D maybe TRBD2 (5 bases). Germline V lookup: CDR1 SGHTA, CDR2 FQGNSA. This CDR3 comprises 16 residues. The V end was cut by 1 base, the J end by 1 base, with 13 bases between. CDR3 in DNA: TGTGCCAGCAGCTTAGATCTGCTGAGCGGCCAAGAGACCCAGTACTTC. Amino acids: CASSLDLLSGQETQYF.

This clone has only one observation. This chain joins TRBV5-4 and TRBJ1-5; D is possibly TRBD1 (5 bases). The CDR3 length is 16 residues. CDR1 is SGHNT and CDR2 is YYREEE in the germline V gene (reference sequence). With 0 bases removed from V and 2 bases from J, the gap between germline ends came to 12 bases. The CDR3 sequence is CASSLEGHRGNQPQHF. The CDR3 coding sequence is TGTGCCAGCAGCTTGGAAGGACACCGGGGCAATCAGCCCCAGCATTTT.

The chain joins TRBV3-1 (or the pseudogene TRBV3-2) to TRBJ2-7, with 9 positions matching TRBD2. Per the germline V gene, CDR1 is LGHDT and CDR2 is YNNKEL (reference sequence). V lost 7 bases and J lost 4; bases outside the gene matches: 8. This CDR3 spans 14 amino acids. The CDR3 bases are TGTGCCAGCAAGAGAGCGGGGGGCCGGTACGAGCAGTACTTC. Protein sequence: CASKRAGGRYEQYF.

This clone was counted between two and nine times. The chain combines TRBV2 with TRBJ1-6; 9 positions match TRBD1. V dropped 7 bases and J dropped 8; count of bases not matched to a gene: 9. CDR3 length equals 15 residues. The germline V gene encodes CDR1 SNHLY and CDR2 FYNNEI. This chain's CDR3 is CASTREGQGHSPLHF. The CDR3 DNA reads as TGTGCCAGCACTCGAGAGGGACAGGGTCATTCACCCCTCCACTTT. The whole variable domain, filled in from reference TRBV2 and TRBJ1-6, reads EPEVTQTPSHQVTQMGQEVILRCVPISNHLYFYWYRQILGQKVEFLVSFYNNEISEKSEIFDDQFSVERPDGSNFTLKIRSTKLEDSAMYFCASTREGQGHSPLHFGNGTRLTVT.

This clone has just a few counts. The chain has TRBV2 and TRBJ2-2; D gene ambiguous. The V end lost 6 bases, the J end lost 4 bases, and 9 bases lay between the germline ends. In germline, CDR1 is SNHLY, CDR2 FYNNEI. The CDR3 covers 13 residues. The CDR3 protein is CASSLTVTGELFF. Written as DNA, the CDR3 is TGTGCCAGCAGCCTCACGGTCACCGGGGAGCTGTTTTTT.

The genes are TRBV3-1 (or the pseudogene TRBV3-2) and TRBJ2-3, with D maybe TRBD2 (6 bases). V lost 3 bases to trimming and J lost 4 bases, with 23 bases between them. This CDR3 spans 18 amino acids. Germline loops: CDR1 LGHDT, CDR2 YNNKEL (reference sequence). The CDR3 DNA reads as TGTGCCAGCAGCCAGGAGGTGGACCCAGCGGGCTTGGCAGATACGCAGTATTTT. Translating gives CASSQEVDPAGLADTQYF.

This chain connects TRBV6-2 or TRBV6-3 to TRBJ1-5; D is possibly TRBD1 (6 bases). The CDR3 sequence is 14 residues long. The germline CDR1 and CDR2 sequences are MNHEY and SVGEGT. V shed 2 bases and J shed 1 base, with 6 bases lying between them. Here the CDR3 DNA reads TGTGCCAGCAGTTACGGGGGCAGCAATCAGCCCCAGCATTTT. It translates to CASSYGGSNQPQHF.

This clone was detected many times. V is TRBV7-9 and J is TRBJ2-7, with D unresolved. V shed 3 bases and J shed 6 bases, with 9 bases lying between them. The length of the CDR3 is 12 residues. CDR1 and CDR2 (germline): SEHNR, FQNEAQ (reference sequence). The CDR3 region has the DNA TGTGCCAGCAGCTTCGACTCAATCGAGCAGTACTTC. It specifies CASSFDSIEQYF.

V is TRBV7-8 and J is TRBJ1-6; maybe TRBD1 (5 bases). V was trimmed by 1 base and J by 6 bases, leaving 10 bases between them. The CDR3 is made up of 15 amino acids. Germline lookup yields CDR1 SGHVS and CDR2 FQNEAQ. CDR3 DNA: TGTGCCAGCAGCTTAGGAGCTGGGGCTAATTCACCCCTCCACTTT. This sequence encodes CASSLGAGANSPLHF.

The chain links TRBV7-3 to TRBJ2-6, with a possible D match to TRBD1 (5 bases). The V end lost 0 bases, the J end lost 2 bases, and 5 bases lay between the germline ends. The germline CDR1 and CDR2 sequences are SGHTA and FQGTGA. The CDR3 is 15 residues long. Here the CDR3 DNA reads TGTGCCAGCAGCTTAACAGGGGCTGGGGCCAACGTCCTGACTTTC. Its translation is CASSLTGAGANVLTF.

The rearrangement links TRBV7-2 to TRBJ1-5, with D possibly TRBD1 on 5 matching bases. This CDR3 is 15 amino acids long. V gave up 2 bases and J gave up 3 bases, with 11 bases separating them. Germline CDR1 reads SGHTA; CDR2 reads FQGNSA. This CDR3 reads CASSLSSRDNQPQHF. Written as DNA, the CDR3 is TGTGCCAGCAGCTTAAGCTCCAGGGACAATCAGCCCCAGCATTTT.

This clone was counted a single time. This chain uses TRBV11-2 with TRBJ2-3, with 11 bases aligning to TRBD2. Germline CDR1 is SGHAT and CDR2 is FQNNGV. The CDR3 loop spans 16 amino acids. V dropped 1 base and J dropped 10; count of bases not matched to a gene: 10. The CDR3 DNA follows: TGTGCCAGCAGCTTAGGGCTAGCGGGGGGCCGTATAGCGCAGTATTTT. Translating gives CASSLGLAGGRIAQYF.

On this clone: Sequence at one end of the junction differs from germline and may be a read error. The chain combines TRBV7-8 with TRBJ1-2, with D perhaps TRBD1 (6 bases). Germline CDR1 and CDR2: SGHVS and FQNEAQ. This CDR3 comprises 15 residues. The DNA for the CDR3 is TGTGCCAGCAGCTTCGATCAGGGGTTCCCTTCGGTTATCACATTC. Its translation is CASSFDQGFPSVITF. Looking up the rest from reference TRBV7-8 and TRBJ1-2 gives the full variable domain: GAGVSQSPRYKVAKRGQDVALRCDPISGHVSLFWYQQALGQGPEFLTYFQNEAQLDKSGLPSDRFFAERPEGSVSTLKIQRTQQEDSAVYLCASSFDQGFPSVITFGSGTRLTVV.